This note documents a single T cell receptor beta chain sequence. The length of the CDR3 is 14 residues. Trimming removed 2 bases from V and 3 bases from J, with 11 bases in between. Germline CDR1 is SGHDN and CDR2 is FVKESK. The sample comes from a study of blood T cell repertoires in COVID-19. As for the study in general: COVID-19 samples, acute and convalescent, were from the United States, Italy and Spain. The analysed material was cDNA or gDNA that came from T cells, B-cell-depleted T cells, or PBMCs.

Assay: immunoSEQ multiplex PCR; the TCRdb copy retains only in-frame clones and omits some. This sample has more than 250,000 clones; about 85% occur once, and the top ten carry around 3.6%. What was sequenced was peripheral blood. This receptor was obtained from a man younger than 30 with active or convalescent COVID-19. The V gene is TRBV14, the J gene TRBJ2-7; D may be TRBD2 (6 bases). The DNA for the CDR3 is TGTGCCAGCAGCCAACAGACTAGAGGCTACGAGCAGTACTTC. Its protein is CASSQQTRGYEQYF.